A single sample gave rise to the 2 T cell receptor beta chains below, sequenced in a study of T cells in tumors after PD-1 blockade. Sequencing was performed with immunoSEQ multiplex PCR; in TCRdb, only in-frame clones are kept and a portion is missing. The table has around 34,000 clones, roughly two thirds seen once. This specimen was PBMCs, taken after anti-PD-1 treatment. All receptors come from a human donor with basal cell carcinoma.

This rearrangement joins TRBV7-8 to TRBJ2-1, with 12 nucleotides matching TRBD2. Losses at the gene ends were 0 bases for V and 12 bases for J; bases not matched to a gene: 9. This CDR3 has 16 residues. From germline, CDR1 is SGHVS and CDR2 FQNEAQ. CDR3 amino acids: CASSLAPSGGGRGQFF. For the CDR3, the DNA is TGTGCCAGCAGCTTAGCCCCTAGCGGGGGGGGCCGAGGGCAGTTCTTC.

The chain employs TRBV2 and TRBJ2-2; D is tentatively TRBD1 or TRBD2 (5 bases each). The ends were cut back, 6 bases at V and 2 bases at J, with 13 bases in the middle. Per the germline V gene, CDR1 is SNHLY and CDR2 is FYNNEI. The CDR3 covers 15 residues. The CDR3 region is CASRSAGANTGELFF. For the CDR3, the DNA is TGTGCCAGCAGATCCGCCGGGGCTAACACCGGGGAGCTGTTTTTT.